This TCR beta chain was sequenced in a study of regulatory T cells in long-lasting Graves disease. Study-wide results and limits: Sample size, which was small, may have reduced accuracy. Persistent disease was associated with favored TRBV28 usage and with favored use of TRBJ1-2 and TRBJ2-5.

Arm-PCR of CDR3 regions and iRepertoire HTBI primers were the basis on which TCR beta libraries were built. One entry per CDR3 protein results from TCRdb running MiXCR on the multiplex PCR reads. The repertoire holds a few hundred thousand distinct CDR3 sequences, roughly 17% seen once, with around 23% in the top ten. The CDR3 runs to 14 residues. V dropped 2 bases and J dropped 4 bases, with 15 bases sitting between them. The germline V gene has CDR1 GTSNPN and CDR2 SVGIG (reference sequence). Stated time point: newly diagnosed GD, antithyroid drugs for less than 3 months. The TCR library was made from RNA that had been extracted from PBMCs in TRIzol. Graves' disease diagnosis relied on American Thyroid Association guidelines. This clonotype has a count of ten or more. Antigen unknown. These same data were also listed under a study on T cells in Graves' hyperthyroidism and ophthalmopathy. As that report states: In simple terms, a model built on 13 V-J features told ophthalmopathy apart from stable hyperthyroidism.

This receptor was taken from a young woman with Graves disease. The chain carries TRBV30 and TRBJ2-7, with TRBD2 as a possible D gene (5 bases). Specimen: peripheral blood mononuclear cells (PBMCs), collected at new diagnosis, from a patient treated with antithyroid drugs. The CDR3 bases are TGTGCCTGGAGTAACGGACTTACCCAATACGAGCAGTACTTC. Translating gives CAWSNGLTQYEQYF. Full variable domain (rest looked up from reference TRBV30 and TRBJ2-7): SQTIHQWPATLVQPVGSPLSLECTVEGTSNPNLYWYRQAAGRGLQLLFYSVGIGQISSEVPQNLSASRPQDRQFILSSKKLLLSDSGFYLCAWSNGLTQYEQYFGPGTRLTVT.